This T cell receptor (beta chain) was sequenced in a study of regulatory and conventional T cells in RAG deficiency. Looking at the study overall: Hypomorphic RAG mutations in CID or atypical SCID frequently accompany autoimmunity.

The CDR3 contains 13 residues. Germline V gives CDR1 SGHTA, CDR2 FQGTGA. V was pared by 3 bases and J by 4 bases, with 9 bases between. Conventional CD4+ T cells were sorted from blood as CD25-low CD127-high cells. Patients had RAG deficiency: one SCID, two Omenn, about five CID/atypical SCID. Notes on this clone: The target antigen is unknown.

The study's findings and limits: Omenn syndrome and CID/AS patients had roughly 100-fold fewer unique Treg TCR beta sequences, versus around 9.4-fold elsewhere. Shorter CDR3s in all patient subsets; >90% Treg-Tconv overlap in Omenn.

Data came from immunoSEQ multiplex PCR; TCRdb stores just in-frame clones and leaves some out. The sample shows hundreds of clones, about 40% of them seen only once. The receptor comes from a human donor with RAG deficiency presenting as severe combined immunodeficiency. The J gene is TRBJ2-5, the V gene TRBV7-3; no firm D call. The sequencing sample was made of CD4+ effector T cells sorted from blood. This chain's CDR3 is CASSFASGETQYF. Here the CDR3 DNA reads TGTGCCAGCAGCTTTGCATCGGGAGAGACCCAGTACTTC.